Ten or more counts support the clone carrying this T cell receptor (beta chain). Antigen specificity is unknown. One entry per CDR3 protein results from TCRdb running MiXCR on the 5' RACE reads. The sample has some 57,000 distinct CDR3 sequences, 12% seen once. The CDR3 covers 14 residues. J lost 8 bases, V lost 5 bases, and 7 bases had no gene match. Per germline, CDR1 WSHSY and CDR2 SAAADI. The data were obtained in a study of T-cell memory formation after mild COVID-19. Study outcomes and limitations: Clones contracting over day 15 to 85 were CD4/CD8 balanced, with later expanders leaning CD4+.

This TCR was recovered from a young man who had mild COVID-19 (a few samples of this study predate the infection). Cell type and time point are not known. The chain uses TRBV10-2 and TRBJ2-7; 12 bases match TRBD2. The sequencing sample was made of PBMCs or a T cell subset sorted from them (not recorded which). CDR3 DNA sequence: TGCGCCAGCAGTCTGACTAGCGGGAGCTATAAGCAGTACGTC. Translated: CASSLTSGSYKQYV.